Listed below are T cell receptor beta chains from one sample, sequenced in a study of T cells in Graves' hyperthyroidism and ophthalmopathy. Each CDR3 protein gets one entry after TCRdb re-called the multiplex PCR reads with MiXCR. Here the sample spans around 340,000 distinct CDR3 sequences, roughly 13% being singletons. Sequencing was performed on blood. The source of these receptors is a woman younger than 45 with Graves' hyperthyroidism. Each CDR3 is given with its conserved first and last residue. The order of the fields is CDR3 length, J gene, D gene, clone size, V gene, CDR3 DNA, CDR3 protein. D genes are given only for firm matches. Not all rows give a size; the values are once, few, many and, for expanded clones, a class.

len: 13
j_gene: TRBJ1-1
d_gene: TRBD1
abundance: many
v_gene: TRBV11-2
CDR3nt: TGTGCCAGCAGCTTAGCCGGACAGGGTAGCGCTTTCTTT
CDR3aa: CASSLAGQGSAFF

len: 15
j_gene: TRBJ2-7
d_gene: TRBD1
abundance: many
v_gene: TRBV28
CDR3nt: TGTGCCAGCAGTTTCCCGGACAGGGGGATCTACGAGCAGTACTTC
CDR3aa: CASSFPDRGIYEQYF

len: 16
j_gene: TRBJ2-4
d_gene: TRBD1
abundance: many
v_gene: TRBV28
CDR3nt: TGTGCCAGCAGTCGGCCCGAGGGGGCTCGAAGAAACATTCAGTACTTC
CDR3aa: CASSRPEGARRNIQYF

len: 14
j_gene: TRBJ1-5
d_gene: -
abundance: few
v_gene: TRBV28
CDR3nt: TGTGCCAGCCGGGAACAGGTCATTAGTCAGCCCCAGCATTTT
CDR3aa: CASREQVISQPQHF

len: 15
j_gene: TRBJ1-2
d_gene: -
abundance: many
v_gene: TRBV12-3/TRBV12-4
CDR3nt: TGTGCCAGCAGTTTTTTCGTAGCCGGGACGGTAGGCTACACCTTC
CDR3aa: CASSFFVAGTVGYTF

len: 17
j_gene: TRBJ1-2
d_gene: -
abundance: few
v_gene: TRBV29-1
CDR3nt: TGCAGCGTTGAAAGGGACTTAGGACAGACACTTAACTATGGCTACACCTTC
CDR3aa: CSVERDLGQTLNYGYTF

len: 14
j_gene: TRBJ2-7
d_gene: TRBD1
abundance: many
v_gene: TRBV7-2
CDR3nt: TGTGCCAGCAGCACGGACAGGGGGTTCTACGAGCAGTACTTC
CDR3aa: CASSTDRGFYEQYF

len: 13
j_gene: TRBJ2-1
d_gene: -
abundance: many
v_gene: TRBV11-2
CDR3nt: TGTGCCAGCAGCTTAGTTTGGGGCGATGAGCAGTTCTTC
CDR3aa: CASSLVWGDEQFF

len: 13
j_gene: TRBJ2-1
d_gene: TRBD2
abundance: few
v_gene: TRBV29-1
CDR3nt: TGCAGCGTTGGCAGGCTAGCGGGCAATGAGCAGTTCTTC
CDR3aa: CSVGRLAGNEQFF

len: 17
j_gene: TRBJ1-2
d_gene: TRBD1
abundance: few
v_gene: TRBV6-1
CDR3nt: TGTGCCAGCAGGTCTCCGGGACAGGCCCTTAGGAGCTATGGCTACACCTTC
CDR3aa: CASRSPGQALRSYGYTF

len: 15
j_gene: TRBJ1-1
d_gene: -
abundance: many
v_gene: TRBV18
CDR3nt: TGTGCCAGCTCACCGGGGGAAGGGGTCCGTACTGAAGCTTTCTTT
CDR3aa: CASSPGEGVRTEAFF

len: 12
j_gene: TRBJ1-1
d_gene: -
abundance: many
v_gene: TRBV30
CDR3nt: TGTGCCTGGGCATTTATGAACACTGAAGCTTTCTTT
CDR3aa: CAWAFMNTEAFF

len: 15
j_gene: TRBJ2-5
d_gene: TRBD2
abundance: few
v_gene: TRBV5-1
CDR3nt: TGCGCCAGCAGCCCGACTAGCGGGAGAATGGTGACCCAGTACTTC
CDR3aa: CASSPTSGRMVTQYF

len: 14
j_gene: TRBJ1-2
d_gene: -
abundance: -
v_gene: TRBV7-2
CDR3nt: TGTGCCAGCAGCTTGCCAGGGGCGATCTATGGCTACACCTTC
CDR3aa: CASSLPGAIYGYTF

len: 16
j_gene: TRBJ2-7
d_gene: -
abundance: -
v_gene: TRBV18
CDR3nt: TGTGCCAGCTCACCACGAACTCGAGCCGCCTCCTACGAGCAGTACTTC
CDR3aa: CASSPRTRAASYEQYF

len: 16
j_gene: TRBJ2-3
d_gene: TRBD2
abundance: few
v_gene: TRBV7-3
CDR3nt: TGTGCCAGCAGCTCTAGCGGGAGGGCCGGATTTGATACGCAGTATTTT
CDR3aa: CASSSSGRAGFDTQYF

len: 15
j_gene: TRBJ2-7
d_gene: TRBD1
abundance: many
v_gene: TRBV28
CDR3nt: TGTGCCAGCAGCGGCCGGGACAGGGGTCTCTACGAGCAGTACTTC
CDR3aa: CASSGRDRGLYEQYF

len: 15
j_gene: TRBJ2-1
d_gene: TRBD2
abundance: many
v_gene: TRBV2
CDR3nt: TGTGCCAGCAGGGGTAGCGGGCGGCAGGTTAATGAGCAGTTCTTC
CDR3aa: CASRGSGRQVNEQFF

len: 15
j_gene: TRBJ2-7
d_gene: TRBD2
abundance: -
v_gene: TRBV6-2/TRBV6-3
CDR3nt: TGTGCCAGCAGTTACCGTGGACTAGGGGACTACGAGCAGTACTTC
CDR3aa: CASSYRGLGDYEQYF

len: 21
j_gene: TRBJ2-5
d_gene: TRBD2
abundance: many
v_gene: TRBV28
CDR3nt: TGTGCCAGCAGTCGCTCGAACCGGGCCACCGGGACTAGCGGAGCACGGGAGACCCAGTACTTC
CDR3aa: CASSRSNRATGTSGARETQYF

len: 13
j_gene: TRBJ2-5
d_gene: -
abundance: -
v_gene: TRBV5-1
CDR3nt: TGCGCCAGTTCACTAGACCCAATTGGGGCCCAGTACTTC
CDR3aa: CASSLDPIGAQYF

len: 15
j_gene: TRBJ2-1
d_gene: TRBD1
abundance: many
v_gene: TRBV28
CDR3nt: TGTGCCAGCAATCTGATCAGGGGGCGCGAAGGTGAGCAGTTCTTC
CDR3aa: CASNLIRGREGEQFF

len: 15
j_gene: TRBJ1-1
d_gene: -
abundance: -
v_gene: TRBV24-1
CDR3nt: TGTGCCACCAGTGAAACGGGACGGGCGGGCACTGAAGCTTTCTTT
CDR3aa: CATSETGRAGTEAFF

len: 15
j_gene: TRBJ2-5
d_gene: TRBD2
abundance: few
v_gene: TRBV19
CDR3nt: TGTGCCAGTAGCAGAACTAGCGGGATTGGAGAGACCCAGTACTTC
CDR3aa: CASSRTSGIGETQYF

len: 14
j_gene: TRBJ1-1
d_gene: -
abundance: -
v_gene: TRBV19
CDR3nt: TGTGCCAGTAGTACCCCAGGGCGGGCCACTGAAGCTTTCTTT
CDR3aa: CASSTPGRATEAFF

len: 15
j_gene: TRBJ2-4
d_gene: TRBD1
abundance: few
v_gene: TRBV19
CDR3nt: TGTGCCAGTAGTCGCGGACAGGGACGGCAAAACATTCAGTACTTC
CDR3aa: CASSRGQGRQNIQYF

len: 14
j_gene: TRBJ2-2
d_gene: TRBD2
abundance: many
v_gene: TRBV12-3/TRBV12-4
CDR3nt: TGTGCCAGCAGTCCTAGCGGGCGAACCGGGGAGCTGTTTTTT
CDR3aa: CASSPSGRTGELFF

len: 16
j_gene: TRBJ2-7
d_gene: TRBD2
abundance: -
v_gene: TRBV9
CDR3nt: TGTGCCAGCAGCGAGACGGGGGGGGGGGGACCCTACGAGCAGTACTTC
CDR3aa: CASSETGGGGPYEQYF

len: 12
j_gene: TRBJ2-1
d_gene: TRBD2
abundance: -
v_gene: TRBV7-2
CDR3nt: TGTGCCAGCAGCGGGAGGGGTGATGAGCAGTTCTTC
CDR3aa: CASSGRGDEQFF

len: 15
j_gene: TRBJ2-3
d_gene: -
abundance: many
v_gene: TRBV6-1
CDR3nt: TGTGCCAGCAGTGAGCGGACTCTACGGGCAGATACGCAGTATTTT
CDR3aa: CASSERTLRADTQYF

len: 15
j_gene: TRBJ1-1
d_gene: -
abundance: -
v_gene: TRBV6-2/TRBV6-3
CDR3nt: TGTGCCAGCAGTACCGGACAGAGTCCGGCCACTGAAGCTTTCTTT
CDR3aa: CASSTGQSPATEAFF

len: 13
j_gene: TRBJ1-1
d_gene: TRBD1
abundance: -
v_gene: TRBV19
CDR3nt: TGTGCCAGTAGTACGACAGGGGGCACTGAAGCTTTCTTT
CDR3aa: CASSTTGGTEAFF

len: 17
j_gene: TRBJ2-5
d_gene: -
abundance: -
v_gene: TRBV15
CDR3nt: TGTGCCACCAGCAGAGATAAGGCCCTGGGCGAGGGGGAGACCCAGTACTTC
CDR3aa: CATSRDKALGEGETQYF

len: 15
j_gene: TRBJ2-5
d_gene: -
abundance: few
v_gene: TRBV5-1
CDR3nt: TGCGCCAGCAGCTTGGGCACAAAGGGGCAAGAGACCCAGTACTTC
CDR3aa: CASSLGTKGQETQYF

len: 18
j_gene: TRBJ1-5
d_gene: -
abundance: few
v_gene: TRBV19
CDR3nt: TGTGCCAGTAGTATTGGGGATCAGAAACCTTATAGCAATCAGCCCCAGCATTTT
CDR3aa: CASSIGDQKPYSNQPQHF

len: 18
j_gene: TRBJ1-2
d_gene: TRBD1
abundance: many
v_gene: TRBV6-2/TRBV6-3
CDR3nt: TGTGCCAGCAGTCCCCTCCGGGACAGGGCTATAGCTAACTATGGCTACACCTTC
CDR3aa: CASSPLRDRAIANYGYTF

len: 17
j_gene: TRBJ2-1
d_gene: TRBD2
abundance: many
v_gene: TRBV6-5
CDR3nt: TGTGCCAGCAGTTACTCGAGAAGAGCGGGAGGGTATGGGGAGCAGTTCTTC
CDR3aa: CASSYSRRAGGYGEQFF

len: 14
j_gene: TRBJ2-3
d_gene: TRBD2
abundance: once
v_gene: TRBV28
CDR3nt: TGTGCCAGCAATCTAGCGGGAGGAGTAGATACGCAGTATTTT
CDR3aa: CASNLAGGVDTQYF

len: 15
j_gene: TRBJ2-2
d_gene: -
abundance: many
v_gene: TRBV28
CDR3nt: TGTGCCAGCAGTTTATTAACACAGGGAGCCGGGGAGCTGTTTTTT
CDR3aa: CASSLLTQGAGELFF

len: 18
j_gene: TRBJ2-5
d_gene: TRBD1
abundance: many
v_gene: TRBV20-1
CDR3nt: TGCAGTGCTAGCCTCCAGGACAGGGGGGGGTTGCTAGCAGAGACCCAGTACTTC
CDR3aa: CSASLQDRGGLLAETQYF

len: 15
j_gene: TRBJ1-1
d_gene: -
abundance: few
v_gene: TRBV27
CDR3nt: TGTGCCAGCAGTTTCTTTCCGACGGCGAACACTGAAGCTTTCTTT
CDR3aa: CASSFFPTANTEAFF

len: 15
j_gene: TRBJ2-4
d_gene: -
abundance: -
v_gene: TRBV7-2
CDR3nt: TGTGCCAGCAGCCTGGTAACGGGCGCCAAAAACATTCAGTACTTC
CDR3aa: CASSLVTGAKNIQYF

len: 14
j_gene: TRBJ2-1
d_gene: TRBD1
abundance: many
v_gene: TRBV10-3
CDR3nt: TGTGCCACCACAACAACAGGGGAGCCCAATGAGCAGTTCTTC
CDR3aa: CATTTTGEPNEQFF

len: 17
j_gene: TRBJ2-2
d_gene: -
abundance: few
v_gene: TRBV7-9
CDR3nt: TGTGCCAGCAGTTTTCCCAGCAGGACTCCGAACACCGGGGAGCTGTTTTTT
CDR3aa: CASSFPSRTPNTGELFF

len: 14
j_gene: TRBJ2-7
d_gene: -
abundance: -
v_gene: TRBV4-1
CDR3nt: TGCGCCAGCAGCCTACCGGGATTGGTGGCCGAGCAGTACTTC
CDR3aa: CASSLPGLVAEQYF